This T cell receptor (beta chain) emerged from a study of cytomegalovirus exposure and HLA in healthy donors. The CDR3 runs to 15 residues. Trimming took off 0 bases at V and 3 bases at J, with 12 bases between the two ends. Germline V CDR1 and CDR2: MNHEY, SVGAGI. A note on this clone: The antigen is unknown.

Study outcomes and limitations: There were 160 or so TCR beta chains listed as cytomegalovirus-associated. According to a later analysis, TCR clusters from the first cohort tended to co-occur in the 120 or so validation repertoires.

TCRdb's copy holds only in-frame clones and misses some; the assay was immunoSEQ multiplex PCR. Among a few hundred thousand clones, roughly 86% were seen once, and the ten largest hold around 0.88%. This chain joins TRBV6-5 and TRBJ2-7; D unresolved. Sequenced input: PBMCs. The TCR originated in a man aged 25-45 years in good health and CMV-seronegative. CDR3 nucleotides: TGTGCCAGCAGTTACTCGTTCAGTTCCCTCTACGAGCAGTACTTC. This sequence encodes CASSYSFSSLYEQYF.